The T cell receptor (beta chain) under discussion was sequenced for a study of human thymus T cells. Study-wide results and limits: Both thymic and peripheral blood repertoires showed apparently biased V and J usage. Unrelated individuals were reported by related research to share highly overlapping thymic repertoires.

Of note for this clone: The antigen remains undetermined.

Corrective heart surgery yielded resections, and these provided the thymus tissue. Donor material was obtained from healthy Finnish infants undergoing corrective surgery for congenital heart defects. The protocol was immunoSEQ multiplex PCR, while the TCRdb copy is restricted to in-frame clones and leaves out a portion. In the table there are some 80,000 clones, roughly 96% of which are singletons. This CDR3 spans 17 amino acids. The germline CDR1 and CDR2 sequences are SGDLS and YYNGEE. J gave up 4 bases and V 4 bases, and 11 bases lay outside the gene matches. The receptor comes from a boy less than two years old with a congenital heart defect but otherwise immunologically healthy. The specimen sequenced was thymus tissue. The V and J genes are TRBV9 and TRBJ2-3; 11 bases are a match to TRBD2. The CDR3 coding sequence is TGTGCCAGCAGCCCCCGGACTAGCGGGTACCGCCCAGATACGCAGTATTTT. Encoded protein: CASSPRTSGYRPDTQYF.